The rows below give T cell receptor beta chains drawn from one sample of a study of human T cells and chemical hapten exposure. Each CDR3 protein gets one entry after TCRdb re-called the RACE reads with MiXCR. The sample yields about 110,000 distinct CDR3 sequences, approximately 12% seen once. The specimen comprised whole blood, sampled in connection with sensitization to the hapten diphenylcyclopropenone (DPC). These receptors came from a woman aged 50 to 60 with alopecia areata. Some clones in this sample may be carry-over from other donors' samples. Both conserved end residues are part of each CDR3. D genes are given only for firm matches. Not all rows give a size; the values are once, few, many and, for expanded clones, a class.

d_call clone_size j_call v_call cdr3_nt cdr3_aa
NA NA TRBJ2-3 TRBV4-3 TGCGCCAGCAGCCAAGCTATAGGGCCAGATACGCAGTATTTT CASSQAIGPDTQYF
NA NA TRBJ2-5 TRBV7-2 TGTGCCAGCAGCTTAGTCGGCTGGGCCCCAGAGACCCAGTACTTC CASSLVGWAPETQYF
TRBD1 NA TRBJ1-5 TRBV6-2/TRBV6-3 TGTGCCAGCAAACAGGGGGCACGGCAGCCCCAGCATTTT CASKQGARQPQHF
NA few TRBJ1-2 TRBV12-3/TRBV12-4 TGTGCCAGCACTACGGGATTTAACTATGGCTACACCTTC CASTTGFNYGYTF
NA few TRBJ2-1 TRBV21-1 TGTGCCAGCAGCAAAGTGGGTAGGACCCCGGGACTAGCGGGACGTGAGCAGTTCTTC CASSKVGRTPGLAGREQFF
TRBD2 NA TRBJ2-1 TRBV6-5 TGTGCCACCAAGCTACTAGCGTCCCCGGGCTCCTACAATGAGCAGTTCTTC CATKLLASPGSYNEQFF
NA many TRBJ2-2 TRBV28 TGTGCCAGCAGGATAGGGGGATCGGGGAACACCGGGGAGCTGTTTTTT CASRIGGSGNTGELFF
TRBD1 many TRBJ1-2 TRBV7-9 TGTGCCAGCAGCTATATGGGGACAGGGGCGATCTCCTATGGCTACACCTTC CASSYMGTGAISYGYTF
TRBD2 many TRBJ2-1 TRBV7-7 TGTGCCAGCAGCTTAGCGCTAGCGGGAGTCAATGAGCAGTTCTTC CASSLALAGVNEQFF
NA few TRBJ1-4 TRBV29-1 TGCAGCGGTGGCAGATCTAATGAAAAACTGTTTTTT CSGGRSNEKLFF
TRBD2 NA TRBJ2-5 TRBV7-6 TGTGCCAGCAGGCCTACTAGCGGGGGAGCAGAGACCCAGTACTTC CASRPTSGGAETQYF
NA NA TRBJ1-5 TRBV12-3/TRBV12-4 TGTGCCAGCAGTTTGGGTAGCTATAGCAATCAGCCCCAGCATTTT CASSLGSYSNQPQHF
TRBD2 NA TRBJ2-3 TRBV28 TGTGCCAGCAGCGGGGGGAACACAGATACGCAGTATTTT CASSGGNTDTQYF
NA NA TRBJ2-7 TRBV12-3/TRBV12-4 TGTGCCAGCAGTTTAGCGCGTAGGGGTAGCGAGCAGTACTTC CASSLARRGSEQYF
NA few TRBJ1-2 TRBV7-2 TGTGCCAGCAGCTCCTCGCGGGGCAACTATGGCTACACCTTC CASSSSRGNYGYTF
TRBD2 few TRBJ2-1 TRBV28 TGTGCCAGCAGTGGTAGCGGGACCCATGAGCAGTTCTTC CASSGSGTHEQFF
TRBD2 few TRBJ2-1 TRBV24-1 TGTGCCACCAGTGGTAGCGGGAGCTTGTATGAGCAGTTCTTC CATSGSGSLYEQFF
TRBD1 few TRBJ2-7 TRBV29-1 TGCAGCGCTGGGAGCCGGGACAGGTTCTACGAGCAGTACTTC CSAGSRDRFYEQYF
NA many TRBJ2-1 TRBV7-2 TGTGCCAGCAGCTCCCGGACCGGTACCAGCTCCTACAATGAGCAGTTCTTC CASSSRTGTSSYNEQFF
NA NA TRBJ1-5 TRBV5-6 TGTGCCAGCAGCTTGTTTGTCCAGGAGTATCAGCCCCAGCATTTT CASSLFVQEYQPQHF
TRBD2 few TRBJ2-1 TRBV3-1 TGTGCCAGCAGCCAAACGTCCGGGACTAGCGGGATGAATGAGCAGTTCTTC CASSQTSGTSGMNEQFF
NA NA TRBJ2-5 TRBV12-3/TRBV12-4 TGTGCCAGCAGTTTATTAACTAGTCGGGAAACCCAGTACTTC CASSLLTSRETQYF
TRBD2 NA TRBJ2-1 TRBV3-1 TGTGCCAGCAGCTGGACTAGCGGTACCTACAATGAGCAGTTCTTC CASSWTSGTYNEQFF
NA NA TRBJ2-3 TRBV11-2 TGTGCCAGCAGCGCCCCTCCGGACTCAAATGTTGATACGCAGTATTTT CASSAPPDSNVDTQYF
TRBD2 many TRBJ2-1 TRBV3-1 TGTGCCAGCAGCCAAGCGGGGGGGCTGGGCAATGAGCAGTTCTTC CASSQAGGLGNEQFF
NA many TRBJ2-2 TRBV7-6 TGTGCCAGCAGCTTAGCGCCAGCGAACACCGGGGAGCTGTTTTTT CASSLAPANTGELFF
NA many TRBJ1-2 TRBV5-1 TGCGCCAGCAGTCTAGAGTGGCCCCTTAACTATGGCTACACCTTC CASSLEWPLNYGYTF
NA NA TRBJ2-3 TRBV5-1 TGCGCCAGCAGCTTGTCTCAGCCCACAGATACGCAGTATTTT CASSLSQPTDTQYF
TRBD1 few TRBJ1-5 TRBV28 TGTGCCAGCACCCGACAGGGTTCGCGCAATCAGCCCCAGCATTTT CASTRQGSRNQPQHF
NA NA TRBJ2-1 TRBV6-1 TGTGCCAGCGTATCCCACAATGAGCAGTTCTTC CASVSHNEQFF
TRBD2 few TRBJ2-1 TRBV2 TGTGCCAGCAGCGTACCTAGCGGGGGGGCTGAAGGGTACAATGAGCAGTTCTTC CASSVPSGGAEGYNEQFF
NA many TRBJ1-2 TRBV18 TGTGCCAGCTCACCGTGGACAGCCATTAACTATGGCTACACCTTC CASSPWTAINYGYTF
TRBD1 NA TRBJ2-5 TRBV6-6 TGTGCCAGCAGTTACTCCGCTTCGACAGGGGGCCAAGAGACCCAGTACTTC CASSYSASTGGQETQYF
TRBD1 NA TRBJ2-5 TRBV28 TGTGCCAGCGGCCCACAGGGGAAAGAGACCCAGTACTTC CASGPQGKETQYF
NA NA TRBJ2-3 TRBV12-3/TRBV12-4 TGTGCCAGCAGGGGAGATACGCAGTATTTT CASRGDTQYF
NA once TRBJ2-5 TRBV5-1 TGCGCCAGCAGCTCAACAGGGACCCAGTACTTC CASSSTGTQYF
NA few TRBJ1-6 TRBV11-2 TGTGCCAGCAGCCCGTTCACCATGAGCTCCTATAATTCACCCCTCCACTTT CASSPFTMSSYNSPLHF
TRBD1 NA TRBJ1-1 TRBV10-3 TGTGCCACCACCGGGACAGGGCTACATGAAGCTTTCTTT CATTGTGLHEAFF
NA few TRBJ1-5 TRBV18 TGTGCCAGCTCATCCCGGGACCTCAATCAGCCCCAGCATTTT CASSSRDLNQPQHF
NA few TRBJ2-3 TRBV7-2 TGTGCCAGCAGCTTAGGGCGAGATACGCAGTATTTT CASSLGRDTQYF
NA many TRBJ2-2 TRBV6-5 TGTGCCAGCAATCTCCGAGCTAATCCCACCGGGGAGCTGTTTTTT CASNLRANPTGELFF
TRBD1 many TRBJ2-7 TRBV7-8 TGTGCCAGCAGCTCCCGCCGGGACAGTACCTACGAGCAGTACTTC CASSSRRDSTYEQYF
TRBD2 few TRBJ2-3 TRBV11-2 TGTGCCAGCAGCCCTAGCGGGGGGCGCACAGATACGCAGTATTTT CASSPSGGRTDTQYF
NA many TRBJ1-3 TRBV5-1 TGCGCCAGCAGCTTGGAGTCATACTCTGGAAACACCATATATTTT CASSLESYSGNTIYF
NA many TRBJ2-7 TRBV23-1 TGCGCCAGCACCCCTCGGGGGATCGAGCAGTACTTC CASTPRGIEQYF
NA few TRBJ1-2 TRBV20-1 TGCAGTGCTAGTTTGCCGGTAAACTATGGCTACACCTTC CSASLPVNYGYTF
NA few TRBJ2-3 TRBV24-1 TGTGCCACCAGTGATAAGACGGGCGCGACAGATACGCAGTATTTT CATSDKTGATDTQYF
NA few TRBJ1-1 TRBV4-3 TGCGCCAGCAGCCAAGATCGGGGGTATGAGCCCACTGAAGCTTTCTTT CASSQDRGYEPTEAFF
NA many TRBJ1-2 TRBV20-1 TGCAGTGCTAAACGGACAAACCTCTATGGCTACACCTTC CSAKRTNLYGYTF
NA NA TRBJ2-3 TRBV15 TGTGCCACCAGCAAACCCCAGGGGACTAGCACAGATACGCAGTATTTT CATSKPQGTSTDTQYF
TRBD2 few TRBJ2-1 TRBV3-1 TGTGCCAGCAGCCCCGGGACTAGCCATTCCAATGAGCAGTTCTTC CASSPGTSHSNEQFF
NA few TRBJ2-7 TRBV20-1 TGCAGTGCTAGTGGGGCAGGGTGGTACGAGCAGTACTTC CSASGAGWYEQYF
NA many TRBJ2-7 TRBV28 TGTGCCAGCACCCCACCCGGCTCCTACGAGCAGTACTTC CASTPPGSYEQYF
TRBD1 many TRBJ1-2 TRBV29-1 TGCAGCGTGGGACAGGGAAGCAGGGGCTACACCTTC CSVGQGSRGYTF
NA NA TRBJ2-7 TRBV12-3/TRBV12-4 TGTGCCAGCAGTTCCAACCTGGGCTCCTACGAGCAGTACTTC CASSSNLGSYEQYF
NA many TRBJ2-4 TRBV28 TGTGCCAGCAGGCCCGGGGGCACTAACATTCAGTACTTC CASRPGGTNIQYF
TRBD2 many TRBJ2-3 TRBV2 TGTGCCAGCAGGCTCGGGGTAGCGGGAGGTAGCGCAGATACGCAGTATTTT CASRLGVAGGSADTQYF
NA few TRBJ2-5 TRBV18 TGTGCCAGCTCACCACCGGCGGGGACCCAAGAGACCCAGTACTTC CASSPPAGTQETQYF